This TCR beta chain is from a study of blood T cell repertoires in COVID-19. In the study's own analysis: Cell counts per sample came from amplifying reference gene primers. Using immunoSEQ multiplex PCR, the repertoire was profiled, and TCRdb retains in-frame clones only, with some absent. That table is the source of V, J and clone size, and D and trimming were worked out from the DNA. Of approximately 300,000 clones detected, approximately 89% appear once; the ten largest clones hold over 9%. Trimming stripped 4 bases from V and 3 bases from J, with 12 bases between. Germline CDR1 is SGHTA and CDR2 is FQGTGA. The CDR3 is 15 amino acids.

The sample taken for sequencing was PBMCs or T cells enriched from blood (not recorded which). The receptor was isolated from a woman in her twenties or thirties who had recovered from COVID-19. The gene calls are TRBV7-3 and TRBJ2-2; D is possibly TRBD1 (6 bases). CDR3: CASSSQGSYTGELFF. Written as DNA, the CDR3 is TGTGCCAGCAGCTCACAGGGTTCGTACACCGGGGAGCTGTTTTTT.